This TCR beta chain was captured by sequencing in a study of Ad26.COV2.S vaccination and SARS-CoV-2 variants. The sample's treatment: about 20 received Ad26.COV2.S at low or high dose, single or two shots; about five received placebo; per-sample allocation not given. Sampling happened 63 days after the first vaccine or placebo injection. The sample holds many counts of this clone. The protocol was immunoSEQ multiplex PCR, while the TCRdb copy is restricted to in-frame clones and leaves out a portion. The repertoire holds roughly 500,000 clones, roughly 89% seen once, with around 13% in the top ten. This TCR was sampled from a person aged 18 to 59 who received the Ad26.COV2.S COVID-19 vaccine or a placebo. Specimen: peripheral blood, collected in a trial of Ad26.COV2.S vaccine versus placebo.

The CDR3 DNA is TGTGCCAGCAGTTACTCCGCTGGACAGGGAGGGGAGACCCAGTACTTC. This translates into CASSYSAGQGGETQYF. The chain links TRBV6-5 to TRBJ2-5; a weak D match, TRBD1 (8 bases). V lost 0 bases to trimming and J lost 5 bases, with 16 bases between them. The CDR3 spans 16 residues. Germline V gene lookup returns CDR1 MNHEY and CDR2 SVGAGI.